What follows are 30 T cell receptor beta chains derived from one specimen sequenced in a study of cytomegalovirus exposure and HLA in healthy donors. Assay: immunoSEQ multiplex PCR; the TCRdb copy retains only in-frame clones and omits some. The repertoire holds roughly 57,000 clones, with 93% as singletons. Sequenced input: PBMCs. These receptor sequences come from a woman aged 18-29 years in good health and CMV-seropositive.

The gene calls are TRBV4-3 and TRBJ2-2; 8 bases match TRBD1. CDR1 and CDR2 (germline): LGHNA, YSLEER. The V gene end was trimmed by 1 base and the J gene end by 10 bases; junction bases not matched to a gene: 2. This CDR3 is 13 amino acids long. CDR3 residues: CASSQGRGLELFF. The CDR3 DNA reads as TGCGCCAGCAGCCAAGGCAGGGGGCTGGAGCTGTTTTTT.

Note on this clone: Compared with germline, one end of the junction differs, possibly owing to a read error. The rearrangement uses TRBV9 and TRBJ2-7, with 8 bases that match TRBD1. The CDR3 has 16 amino acids. In germline, CDR1 is SGDLS, CDR2 YYNGEE. CDR3 amino acids: CVSSVDPAGGLDEQYF. As DNA, the CDR3 is TGTGTCAGCAGCGTAGACCCCGCAGGGGGCTTGGACGAGCAGTACTTC.

The chain carries TRBV4-1 and TRBJ2-3; TRBD2 is a possible D gene (5 bases). V dropped 0 bases and J dropped 4 bases, with 26 bases sitting between them. The CDR3 is 20 residues long. In germline, CDR1 is MGHRA, CDR2 YSYEKL. The CDR3 nucleotides are TGCGCCAGCAGCCAAGATGGGCAAGATCTATTGTTCACCGGGGCAGATACGCAGTATTTT. The encoded protein is CASSQDGQDLLFTGADTQYF.

The rearrangement uses TRBV5-1 and TRBJ2-5; D not resolved. V was pared by 2 bases and J by 7 bases, with 15 bases between. There are 14 residues in the CDR3. Germline CDR1 is SGHRS and CDR2 is YFSETQ. CDR3 in amino acids: CASSLGGEYGTQYF. The CDR3 DNA reads TGCGCCAGCAGCTTAGGTGGAGAGTATGGGACCCAGTACTTC.

The genes are TRBV19 and TRBJ1-5, with TRBD1 matching over 10 bases. The CDR3 is 16 residues long. Germline V CDR1 and CDR2: LNHDA, SQIVND (reference sequence). Trimming cost V 4 bases and J 0 bases; bases outside gene matches: 3. DNA of the CDR3: TGTGCCAGTAGTAGACAGGGGGCGGGTAGCAATCAGCCCCAGCATTTT. Protein: CASSRQGAGSNQPQHF.

In DNA form, the CDR3 reads TGTGCCAGCAGCCCACACCACAGGACAGCTGGCTACACCTTC. Its protein is CASSPHHRTAGYTF. This chain uses TRBV7-2 with TRBJ1-2; D is possibly TRBD1 (6 bases). Germline V gene data show CDR1 as SGHTA and CDR2 as FQGNSA. Trimming stripped 5 bases from V and 7 bases from J, with 17 bases between. The CDR3 consists of 14 residues.

The chain joins TRBV9 to TRBJ2-5; the match to TRBD2 covers 7 bases. The CDR3 totals 15 residues. Germline-derived CDR1 and CDR2 are SGDLS and YYNGEE. The V segment lost 4 bases and the J segment 2 bases; nucleotides outside the gene matches: 8. The DNA of the CDR3 is TGTGCCAGCAGCCCCCGGACTAGTAGACAAGAGACCCAGTACTTC. Its translation is CASSPRTSRQETQYF.

The J gene is TRBJ1-4, the V gene TRBV2; a weak D match, TRBD1 (6 bases). Germline V gene lookup returns CDR1 SNHLY and CDR2 FYNNEI. V was clipped by 5 bases and J by 5 bases, with 9 bases between them. This CDR3 contains 13 residues. CDR3: CASSRDRNEKLFF. The CDR3 DNA sequence: TGTGCCAGCAGTCGAGACAGGAATGAAAAACTGTTTTTT.

The V call is TRBV5-4, the J call TRBJ2-7; 10 bases align to TRBD2. Trimming removed 5 bases from V and 0 bases from J; junction bases left unmatched: 8. The V gene's germline CDR1 is SGHNT and CDR2 YYREEE (reference sequence). The CDR3 extends over 16 amino acids. CDR3 region: CASSTGAGGSSYEQYF. CDR3 nucleotides: TGTGCCAGCAGTACGGGAGCGGGGGGGAGCTCCTACGAGCAGTACTTC.

The J gene is TRBJ1-1, the V gene TRBV7-2, with D maybe TRBD1 (5 bases). The V gene lost 2 bases and the J gene lost 5 bases, with 12 bases spanning the gap. The CDR3 spans 14 residues. Germline CDR1 reads SGHTA; CDR2 reads FQGNSA. The CDR3 nucleotides are TGTGCCAGCAGCTTAACGGGGGTGGAAACTGAAGCTTTCTTT. It specifies CASSLTGVETEAFF.

The chain joins TRBV27 to TRBJ2-2; D might be TRBD1 (6 bases). The V end lost 4 bases, the J end lost 2 bases, and 8 bases lay between the germline ends. The CDR3 has 14 amino acids. The germline CDR1 and CDR2 sequences are MNHEY and SMNVEV (reference sequence). The CDR3 loop is CASSSGQNTGELFF. DNA of the CDR3: TGTGCCAGCAGTTCGGGACAAAACACCGGGGAGCTGTTTTTT.

The chain joins TRBV5-1 to TRBJ2-2; D possibly corresponds to TRBD1 (5 bases). Trimming pared 7 bases from V and 0 bases from J, leaving 16 bases between. The CDR3 has 16 residues. Germline V lookup: CDR1 SGHRS, CDR2 YFSETQ. CDR3 DNA: TGCGCCAGCCGGGTCAGGGCACCACCGAACACCGGGGAGCTGTTTTTT. It translates to CASRVRAPPNTGELFF.

The chain couples TRBV29-1 to TRBJ2-5, with a weak D call TRBD2 (5 bases). Germline-derived CDR1 and CDR2 are SQVTM and ANQGSEA. There are 13 residues in the CDR3. The CDR3 coding sequence is TGCAGTGCTTCCGGGATGTACCAAGAGACCCAGTACTTC. Encoded protein: CSASGMYQETQYF.

The chain recombines TRBV29-1 with TRBJ1-2; TRBD1 is a possible D gene (5 bases). The V and J ends lost 2 bases and 5 bases respectively, with 12 bases between them. This CDR3 spans 13 amino acids. From germline, CDR1 is SQVTM and CDR2 ANQGSEA. The CDR3 reads CSVETPGGYGYTF. As DNA, the CDR3 is TGCAGCGTTGAAACTCCGGGGGGTTATGGCTACACCTTC.

This clone was observed a handful of times. The J gene is TRBJ1-4, the V gene TRBV7-2; 7 nucleotides agree with TRBD1. The ends lost 6 bases at V and 7 bases at J; junction bases unmatched: 14. Germline V gene lookup returns CDR1 SGHTA and CDR2 FQGNSA. The CDR3 loop spans 16 amino acids. DNA of the CDR3: TGTGCCAGCAGTCGCCTTAGTAGGGGGCTGGGTGAAAAACTGTTTTTT. It is translated as CASSRLSRGLGEKLFF.

The rearrangement uses TRBV19 and TRBJ1-1; 9 positions agree with TRBD1. CDR3 length: 15 amino acids. With 5 bases clipped from V and 6 bases from J, the junction kept 10 bases outside the gene matches. Per the germline V gene, CDR1 is LNHDA and CDR2 is SQIVND (reference sequence). CDR3 residues: CASSPYRGPRAEAFF. The CDR3 DNA follows: TGTGCCAGTAGTCCTTACAGGGGGCCGAGAGCTGAAGCTTTCTTT.

This chain uses TRBV10-3 with TRBJ2-5; D is uncertain. The CDR3 loop spans 13 amino acids. The ends were cut back, 4 bases at V and 13 bases at J, with 19 bases in the middle. Germline V lookup: CDR1 ENHRY, CDR2 SYGVKD. The CDR3 DNA is TGTGCCATCAGTGCCTACCCGGGTCAACCGGGGTACTTC. Amino acids: CAISAYPGQPGYF.

The chain carries TRBV5-1 and TRBJ2-7, with a tentative D call TRBD1 (5 bases). CDR3 length: 18 residues. Germline V gene data show CDR1 as SGHRS and CDR2 as YFSETQ. V was shortened by 4 bases and J by 0 bases, with 23 bases between the two germline ends. The CDR3 spells CASSKKSRDSISSYEQYF. The DNA for the CDR3 is TGCGCCAGCAGCAAGAAAAGCAGGGATTCCATCTCCTCCTACGAGCAGTACTTC. Supplemented by reference TRBV5-1 and TRBJ2-7, the full variable domain reads KAGVTQTPRYLIKTRGQQVTLSCSPISGHRSVSWYQQTPGQGLQFLFEYFSETQRNKGNFPGRFSGRQFSNSRSEMNVSTLELGDSALYLCASSKKSRDSISSYEQYFGPGTRLTVT.

This clone has just one count. The V call is TRBV5-1, the J call TRBJ2-5, with a possible D match to TRBD1 (6 bases). Looked up from germline, CDR1 is SGHRS and CDR2 is YFSETQ. V lost 5 bases and J lost 1, with 9 bases in between. This CDR3 has 13 amino acids. The CDR3 loop is CASRVDSQETQYF. CDR3 bases: TGCGCCAGCAGAGTGGACAGCCAAGAGACCCAGTACTTC.

This clone is medium-sized in the sample. V gene TRBV6-4 combines with J gene TRBJ2-1; 9 bases agree with TRBD1. The CDR3 contains 14 residues. Looked up from germline, CDR1 is MRHNA and CDR2 is SNTAGT. After removal of 8 bases from V and 4 bases from J, the junction contained 6 bases not matched to a gene. Here the CDR3 DNA reads TGTGCCAGCTCAAAGACAGGGGGATACAATGAGCAGTTCTTC. Protein product: CASSKTGGYNEQFF.

The V and J genes are TRBV18 and TRBJ1-6; D might be TRBD1 (5 bases). V lost 3 bases and J 9 bases, leaving 12 bases between the germline ends. The germline V gene has CDR1 KGHSH and CDR2 LQKENI. The CDR3 is 14 amino acids. CDR3 residues: CASSPGGSRSPLHF. The DNA of the CDR3 is TGTGCCAGCTCACCGGGGGGATCCCGTTCACCCCTCCACTTT.

The chain uses TRBV7-2 and TRBJ2-5, with 10 bases fitting TRBD2. J lost 1 base, V lost 1 base, and 3 bases had no gene match. The CDR3 sequence is 16 residues long. The germline CDR1 and CDR2 sequences are SGHTA and FQGNSA. In nucleotides, the CDR3 is TGTGCCAGCAGCTTAGAACTAGCGGGGCCCCAAGAGACCCAGTACTTC. This sequence encodes CASSLELAGPQETQYF. Supplemented by reference TRBV7-2 and TRBJ2-5, the full variable domain reads GAGVSQSPSNKVTEKGKDVELRCDPISGHTALYWYRQSLGQGLEFLIYFQGNSAPDKSGLPSDRFSAERTGGSVSTLTIQRTQQEDSAVYLCASSLELAGPQETQYFGPGTRLLVL.

In DNA, the CDR3 is TGTGCCAGCGCAGACCAGACCGGAGTAGGAGAGCAGTACTTC. Amino acids: CASADQTGVGEQYF. The chain recombines TRBV7-9 with TRBJ2-7; D unresolved. The CDR3 length is 14 residues. CDR1 SEHNR and CDR2 FQNEAQ come from the germline V gene (reference sequence). V lost 8 bases to trimming and J lost 7 bases, with 21 bases between them.

This chain joins TRBV29-1 and TRBJ2-5, with D perhaps matching TRBD2 (5 bases). Per germline, CDR1 SQVTM and CDR2 ANQGSEA. The CDR3 covers 13 residues. V gave up 3 bases and J gave up 2 bases, with 10 bases separating them. CDR3 in amino acids: CSVEEDLQETQYF. In DNA, the CDR3 is TGCAGCGTTGAGGAGGACTTACAAGAGACCCAGTACTTC.

This sequence joins TRBV15 and TRBJ2-5, with unresolved D. CDR1 is LNHNV and CDR2 is YYDKDF in the germline V gene (reference sequence). This CDR3 comprises 15 residues. With 3 bases removed from V and 2 bases from J, the gap between germline ends came to 13 bases. CDR3: CATSSTITYQETQYF. CDR3 DNA sequence: TGTGCCACCAGCAGCACCATTACCTATCAAGAGACCCAGTACTTC.

J is TRBJ2-5 and V is TRBV4-3; 10 bases match TRBD1. Per germline, CDR1 LGHNA and CDR2 YSLEER. Trimming removed 0 bases from V and 5 bases from J; junction bases left unmatched: 3. This CDR3 spans 15 amino acids. CDR3 sequence reads: CASSQDPDRGETQYF. The CDR3 nucleotides read TGCGCCAGCAGCCAAGATCCGGACAGGGGGGAGACCCAGTACTTC.

V is TRBV6-5 and J is TRBJ1-2; 10 nucleotides line up with TRBD1. Germline lookup yields CDR1 MNHEY and CDR2 SVGAGI. This CDR3 is 14 amino acids long. After removal of 9 bases from V and 7 bases from J, the junction contained 11 bases not matched to a gene. CDR3 loop: CASRGQGGVGGYTF. DNA of the CDR3: TGTGCCAGTCGAGGACAGGGGGGAGTGGGTGGCTACACCTTC.

The V and J genes are TRBV5-5 and TRBJ2-7; D might be TRBD2 (5 bases). Germline V lookup: CDR1 SGHKS, CDR2 YYEKEE (reference sequence). This CDR3 region has 14 residues. Trimming removed 1 base from V and 8 bases from J, with 16 bases in between. The CDR3 DNA follows: TGTGCCAGCAGCTTGACTGAGGGAGACAACAAGCAGTACTTC. Amino acid sequence: CASSLTEGDNKQYF.

This clone was picked up a small number of times. The V call is TRBV11-3, the J call TRBJ2-5, with 7 bases matching TRBD2. The CDR3 is made up of 15 amino acids. V trimming: 1 base; J trimming: 4 bases; junction bases outside the gene matches: 6. The germline V gene encodes CDR1 SGHNT and CDR2 YENEEA. CDR3 DNA: TGTGCCAGCAGCTTAGGGGCGGGGGAAACAGAGACCCAGTACTTC. This sequence encodes CASSLGAGETETQYF.

J is TRBJ1-4 and V is TRBV11-2; 9 bases are shared with TRBD1. Germline CDR1 is SGHAT and CDR2 is FQNNGV. There are 14 residues in the CDR3. Trimming removed 5 bases from V and 8 bases from J; junction bases left unmatched: 6. The CDR3 sequence: CASSGDRVEEKLFF. The CDR3 DNA sequence: TGTGCCAGCAGCGGGGACAGGGTGGAGGAAAAACTGTTTTTT.